The entry that follows covers one T cell receptor beta chain sequence. This entry is derived from a study of cytomegalovirus exposure and HLA in healthy donors. In the PCR, 60 Vbeta and 13 Jbeta primers were used. Assay: immunoSEQ multiplex PCR; the TCRdb copy retains only in-frame clones and omits some. The table shows some 180,000 clones, with around 80% occurring only once. This CDR3 has 13 residues. V lost 2 bases and J lost 2, with 6 bases in between. From germline, CDR1 is MNHNY and CDR2 SVGAGI (reference sequence). The rearrangement joins TRBV6-6 to TRBJ1-2; D is unclear. The source is a woman aged 25 to 45 in good health and CMV-seropositive. Specimen: PBMCs. In DNA, the CDR3 is TGTGCCAGCAGTTACGAGAGGAACTATGGCTACACCTTC. Amino acid sequence: CASSYERNYGYTF.